Below are 23 T cell receptor beta chains sequenced from a single sample in a study of T cells in localized non-small cell lung cancer (dated by TCRdb to about 2020). The method was the immunoSEQ multiplex PCR assay. TCRdb retrieved this table from immuneACCESS and kept in-frame rearrangements only. Not all clones are present; in checked studies, unresolved V genes account for under half, and no reason is known for the remainder. In this sample the table shows fewer than 20,000 clones, about nine tenths of which occur a single time. Around 2.9% of the sample goes to the ten largest clones. The specimen was peripheral blood, collected before any cancer treatment. These receptors originate from a woman aged 40-69 years with stage I lung adenocarcinoma.

CDR3 sequence: CASSPGQGVYGYTF. The CDR3 DNA follows: TGTGCCAGCAGTCCAGGACAGGGGGTCTATGGCTACACCTTC. The rearrangement joins TRBV6-5 to TRBJ1-2; 10 nucleotides match TRBD1. The CDR3 consists of 14 residues. The J segment lost 4 bases and the V segment lost 5 bases, leaving 4 bases of the junction unmatched. Germline V gene data show CDR1 as MNHEY and CDR2 as SVGAGI.

This clone was seen only once. The chain couples TRBV5-1 to TRBJ2-1, with 7 positions matching TRBD2. This CDR3 is 15 amino acids long. Germline CDR1 is SGHRS and CDR2 is YFSETQ. Trimming at V came to 7 bases and at J to 5 bases, leaving 12 bases not matched to a gene. The CDR3 here is CASRRDYSPDNEQFF. DNA of the CDR3: TGCGCCAGCCGACGGGACTACTCCCCTGACAATGAGCAGTTCTTC.

V is TRBV11-2 and J is TRBJ2-2, with 9 bases that match TRBD2. J gave up 4 bases and V 2 bases, and 5 bases lay outside the gene matches. CDR1 is SGHAT and CDR2 is FQNNGV in the germline V gene. The CDR3 is 16 amino acids. The CDR3 region has the DNA TGTGCCAGCAGCTTAATAGCGGGAGACCCCACCGGGGAGCTGTTTTTT. Residues: CASSLIAGDPTGELFF.

The chain employs TRBV2 and TRBJ1-1; D possibly corresponds to TRBD1 (6 bases). V lost 6 bases and J lost 4, with 12 bases in between. This CDR3 has 13 amino acids. Germline-derived CDR1 and CDR2 are SNHLY and FYNNEI. The CDR3, as DNA: TGTGCCAGCAGGTACGGGGGCGGCACTGAAGCTTTCTTT. Its translation is CASRYGGGTEAFF.

CDR3 protein: CASSPQTSGTEQFF. In nucleotides, the CDR3 is TGTGCCAGCAGCCCACAGACTAGCGGGACGGAGCAGTTCTTC. J is TRBJ2-1 and V is TRBV11-2; TRBD2 aligns across 11 bases. CDR3 length equals 14 residues. CDR1 and CDR2 from the germline V gene are SGHAT and FQNNGV. The V gene end was trimmed by 5 bases and the J gene end by 10 bases; junction bases not matched to a gene: 7. The full variable domain, with the rest looked up from reference TRBV11-2 and TRBJ2-1, is EAGVAQSPRYKIIEKRQSVAFWCNPISGHATLYWYQQILGQGPKLLIQFQNNGVVDDSQLPKDRFSAERLKGVDSTLKIQPAKLEDSAVYLCASSPQTSGTEQFFGPGTRLTVL.

The J gene is TRBJ1-5, the V gene TRBV6-1, with 8 positions matching TRBD1. The CDR3 is made up of 16 amino acids. Germline V gene lookup returns CDR1 MNHNS and CDR2 SASEGT. V dropped 2 bases and J dropped 5; count of bases not matched to a gene: 8. The CDR3 loop reads CASSEIAGQGDQPQHF. The CDR3 DNA sequence: TGTGCCAGCAGTGAAATTGCAGGACAGGGTGATCAGCCCCAGCATTTT.

V is TRBV23-1 and J is TRBJ2-5; TRBD2 aligns across 8 bases. TRBV23-1 qualifies as an ORF whose function is uncertain. The CDR3 is 14 amino acids. Trimming removed 4 bases from V and 5 bases from J; junction bases left unmatched: 6. CDR3 protein: CASSPGLVVETQYF. DNA for the CDR3: TGCGCCAGCAGTCCGGGACTAGTAGTTGAGACCCAGTACTTC.

V is TRBV6-6 and J is TRBJ1-1; TRBD1 is a possible D gene (5 bases). Germline V gives CDR1 MNHNY, CDR2 SVGAGI (reference sequence). There are 14 residues in the CDR3. V lost 6 bases to trimming and J lost 5 bases, with 16 bases between them. The CDR3 spells CASSYGRAGTEAFF. Written as DNA, the CDR3 is TGTGCCAGCAGCTATGGCAGGGCGGGTACTGAAGCTTTCTTT.

This clone has a single count. This chain uses TRBV7-8 with TRBJ2-3; 11 bases align to TRBD2. The CDR3 totals 14 residues. The V gene end was trimmed by 5 bases and the J gene end by 9 bases; junction bases not matched to a gene: 7. Germline V CDR1 and CDR2: SGHVS, FQNEAQ. The CDR3 region has the DNA TGTGCCAGCAGCCAGCGAGCTAGCGGGGGGACGCAGTATTTT. Translating gives CASSQRASGGTQYF. The complete variable domain, with remaining parts taken from reference TRBV7-8 and TRBJ2-3, reads GAGVSQSPRYKVAKRGQDVALRCDPISGHVSLFWYQQALGQGPEFLTYFQNEAQLDKSGLPSDRFFAERPEGSVSTLKIQRTQQEDSAVYLCASSQRASGGTQYFGPGTRLTVL.

The chain links TRBV27 to TRBJ1-2; D may be TRBD1 (5 bases). The CDR3 is 14 residues long. Germline V gene sequence: CDR1 MNHEY, CDR2 SMNVEV (reference sequence). V was shortened by 3 bases and J by 8 bases, with 16 bases between the two germline ends. The CDR3 protein is CASSFEGRSEGYTF. CDR3 DNA sequence: TGTGCCAGCAGTTTCGAGGGGCGAAGCGAGGGCTACACCTTC.

J is TRBJ2-1 and V is TRBV18; 8 bases match TRBD1. This CDR3 is 15 amino acids long. Unmatched junction bases numbered 5, after V lost 6 bases and J lost 1 base. The germline V gene encodes CDR1 KGHSH and CDR2 LQKENI. The CDR3 nucleotides are TGTGCCAGCTCGCTCGGGACAGGTTCCTACAATGAGCAGTTCTTC. It encodes CASSLGTGSYNEQFF.

This clone was recorded a few times. This sequence joins TRBV7-6 and TRBJ1-5; no definite D call. CDR1 and CDR2 (germline): SGHVS, FNYEAQ. The germline V and J ends were trimmed by 0 bases and 13 bases, with 10 bases remaining between them. This CDR3 contains 12 residues. DNA of the CDR3: TGTGCCAGCAGCTTAGCTTCCGGACGTCAGCATTTT. It specifies CASSLASGRQHF.

The rearrangement uses TRBV7-2 and TRBJ1-5; D might be TRBD1 (5 bases). Trimming shortened V by 1 base and J by 3 bases, and 10 bases separated the two germline ends. CDR3 length: 15 amino acids. In germline, CDR1 is SGHTA, CDR2 FQGNSA. The CDR3 DNA reads as TGTGCCAGCAGCTTAGTGGGGGGTCTCAATCAGCCCCAGCATTTT. Translating it yields CASSLVGGLNQPQHF.

This clone appeared a single time. The chain uses TRBV14 and TRBJ2-1, with D possibly matching TRBD2 (6 bases). Deletions cut 0 bases from V and 0 bases from J, with 9 bases between. The CDR3 consists of 16 residues. CDR1 and CDR2 (germline): SGHDN, FVKESK. The CDR3 here is CASSQDPGDSYNEQFF. CDR3 in DNA: TGTGCCAGCAGCCAAGATCCGGGAGACTCCTACAATGAGCAGTTCTTC.

A word on this clone: At one end, the junction sequence differs from germline, possibly due to a read error. The CDR3 is CASRLTRTGGSWVSF. DNA for the CDR3: TGTGCCAGCAGGCTCACTCGGACAGGGGGCTCATGGGTCAGCTTC. V is TRBV6-5 and J is TRBJ2-7; 11 nucleotides match TRBD1. The CDR3 loop spans 15 amino acids. Germline V lookup: CDR1 MNHEY, CDR2 SVGAGI.

This chain joins TRBV15 and TRBJ1-4; D possibly corresponds to TRBD1 (6 bases). Germline CDR1 and CDR2: LNHNV and YYDKDF (reference sequence). The CDR3 loop spans 16 amino acids. The V and J ends lost 6 bases and 3 bases respectively, with 17 bases between them. CDR3 coding DNA: TGTGCCACCAGTAACAACCACAGGGCCTCTAATGAAAAACTGTTTTTT. Its protein product is CATSNNHRASNEKLFF.

The genes are TRBV5-6 and TRBJ2-1; D perhaps matches TRBD1 (5 bases). Per the germline V gene, CDR1 is SGHDT and CDR2 is YYEEEE. Trimming pared 1 base from V and 9 bases from J, leaving 11 bases between. This CDR3 has 13 amino acids. CDR3 amino acids: CASSLLTVSEQFF. As DNA, the CDR3 is TGTGCCAGCAGCTTGCTGACAGTTTCTGAGCAGTTCTTC.

Here the CDR3 DNA reads TGTGCCAGTACCCGGACCCTTGGAGGGGGTGAGCAGTTCTTC. Residues: CASTRTLGGGEQFF. The rearrangement joins TRBV19 to TRBJ2-1; D is perhaps TRBD1 or TRBD2 (6 bases each). The CDR3 has 14 residues. V gave up 7 bases and J gave up 9 bases, with 19 bases separating them. Germline CDR1 LNHDA, CDR2 SQIVND (reference sequence).

The rearrangement joins TRBV27 to TRBJ2-7; possible D gene TRBD1, 5 bases. Germline values: CDR1 MNHEY, CDR2 SMNVEV (reference sequence). The germline V and J ends were trimmed by 5 bases and 4 bases, with 9 bases remaining between them. There are 12 residues in the CDR3. CDR3 amino acids: CASSNTGYEQYF. The CDR3, as DNA: TGTGCCAGCAGTAATACAGGTTACGAGCAGTACTTC.

The chain links TRBV6-5 to TRBJ1-5, with D uncertain. This CDR3 has 13 amino acids. Germline assignment: CDR1 MNHEY and CDR2 SVGAGI. With 4 bases removed from V and 4 bases from J, the gap between germline ends came to 8 bases. CDR3 in amino acids: CASSLTENQPQHF. In nucleotides, the CDR3 is TGTGCCAGCAGTTTGACTGAGAATCAGCCCCAGCATTTT.

V gene TRBV9 combines with J gene TRBJ2-1; D may correspond to TRBD1 or TRBD2 (6 bases each). Germline V gene data show CDR1 as SGDLS and CDR2 as YYNGEE. The CDR3 length is 16 residues. With 0 bases removed from V and 3 bases from J, the gap between germline ends came to 13 bases. For the CDR3, the DNA is TGTGCCAGCAGCGTAGGAACGGGGGCCCGCTACAATGAGCAGTTCTTC. Translating gives CASSVGTGARYNEQFF. The full variable domain, rest sourced from reference TRBV9 and TRBJ2-1, is DSGVTQTPKHLITATGQRVTLRCSPRSGDLSVYWYQQSLDQGLQFLIQYYNGEERAKGNILERFSAQQFPDLHSELNLSSLELGDSALYFCASSVGTGARYNEQFFGPGTRLTVL.

This clone turned up a few times. The genes are TRBV19 and TRBJ2-3; tentative D call: TRBD1 (6 bases). CDR1 and CDR2 (germline): LNHDA, SQIVND (reference sequence). This CDR3 has 15 residues. V lost 5 bases to trimming and J lost 2 bases, with 14 bases between them. The CDR3 region is CASSFPQGTTDTQYF. CDR3 bases: TGTGCCAGTAGTTTTCCTCAGGGGACCACAGATACGCAGTATTTT.

The V and J genes are TRBV2 and TRBJ2-5; TRBD2 matches 10 bases. With 4 bases clipped from V and 0 bases from J, the junction kept 2 bases outside the gene matches. The CDR3 totals 15 residues. CDR1 and CDR2 from the germline V gene are SNHLY and FYNNEI. CDR3 loop: CASSAAGGYQETQYF. The CDR3 DNA sequence: TGTGCCAGCAGTGCAGCGGGGGGGTACCAAGAGACCCAGTACTTC.